This TCR beta chain appears in the sequencing data of a study of cytomegalovirus exposure and HLA in healthy donors (dated by TCRdb to about 2017). About the study as a whole: An earlier analysis of several hundred of the donors reported roughly 270 Gb of sequence data and some 120 million unique TCR beta sequences from 150 million to 200 million T cells. Approximately 310 gigabases of sequencing data and some 85 million unique TCR sequences were included in an early release covering around 650 HLA-typed donors. The genetic ancestry cluster associated with self-reported Caucasian donors included about four fifths of the approximately 430 genotyped donors. The study aimed to test whether cataloging public T cell receptors could reveal signatures of past pathogen exposure. The study profiled the T cell repertoires of 500 to 800 subjects by immunosequencing and related them to cytomegalovirus serostatus. Besides the first cohort of about 730 subjects, a separate validation cohort made up of 120 different subjects was used. High-throughput TCR immunosequencing, statistical association of individual TCRs with disease status, and machine learning were combined to predict cytomegalovirus infection status. In a later analysis, previously published TCR beta repertoires from several hundred donors were re-analyzed and high-resolution HLA genotyping was added so that TCR occurrence patterns could be studied. Rather than drawing on any new phenotypic data, the later analysis identified candidate immune exposures from TCR beta sequences and the way those sequences occurred across donors. An earlier analysis of approximately 500 of the donors applied high-throughput TCR beta sequencing to assess whether each TCR beta V gene segment acted as functional or pseudogenic. Alongside the repertoire data, information on donor age, sex, ethnicity and CMV serostatus was compiled. A later genetic analysis used genome-wide SNP genotypes for about three fifths of the 666 donors, treating that subset as a discovery cohort. Every repertoire in the discovery cohort had been generated on one and the same sequencing platform. Both class I and class II loci were covered by HLA typing, at four-digit resolution. The number of donors typed differed by locus, with roughly 629-640 for A, B, C, DRB1 and DQB1, around 560 for DQA1, under 610 for DPA1, and 450 to 480 for DPB1. About five DR-DQ haplotypes were handled as single units for association and clustering because linkage in the cohort was strong. On average, around 240,000 unique TCR beta nucleotide sequences were sequenced per donor among some 430 genotyped donors of the cohort, with around 19% of those sequences being non-productive. The paper's findings and limits, for the study overall: Most TCR sequences were observed very rarely across donors, whereas some public TCRs were present in many individuals. Only TCR beta chains were sequenced in this cohort, and the absence of alpha or paired-chain data limited detectable features. In vitro tests confirmed that three of the cytomegalovirus-associated TCR beta chains recognize cytomegalovirus antigens. A group of highly shared sequence variants was considered likely to be a technical artifact of the sequencing pipeline. The only immune exposure information available for the cohort was CMV serostatus. In a later analysis, HLA-associated TCR beta chains were found to be more clonally expanded and to have lower generation probabilities than equally common non-associated chains. Because counts were too low, about 18 rarely observed V segments, including chromosome 9 orphons, were excluded from the earlier analysis of fewer than 650 of the donors. In a later genetic analysis, fewer N-insertions in productive TCRs were reported among donors in an Asian-associated ancestry cluster than the approximately 710-donor mean. Several of the top co-occurrence clusters appeared to be linked to parvovirus B19, influenza, CMV and Epstein-Barr virus, according to a later analysis. Strong co-occurrence of HLA alleles, especially DR and DQ, made assigning TCR associations to individual alleles difficult. The classifier was reported to diagnose cytomegalovirus status with high specificity and sensitivity in both the original and validation cohorts. Linkage disequilibrium might explain the correlated functional status among segregating V segments, but an unknown experimental factor could not be ruled out. In an earlier analysis of under 600 of the donors, most TCR beta V segments were observed in productive rearrangements about 87% or about 30% of the time, broadly matching IMGT annotations. According to a later analysis, TCR association rates differed among HLA loci, with DRB1 alleles showing the most associated TCRs and HLA-C alleles showing the fewest. In the study, 164 TCR beta chains were listed as associated with cytomegalovirus. Sequencing depth was assumed to be roughly uniform across donors in the presence/absence analyses, though that assumption may not hold. At a false discovery rate of 0.05, a later analysis linked under 20,000 TCR beta sequences to specific HLA alleles. Most CMV-associated TCR beta chains appeared to be HLA-restricted in a later analysis, and the HLA associations seemed to be driven largely by CMV exposure. A further reported finding was that TCR beta sequences accurately predicted the HLA-A and HLA-B alleles for most subjects in the first cohort. An association between a missense DCLRE1C variant and V-gene and J-gene trimming of TCR beta chains was found in a later genetic analysis and replicated in an independent cohort. Because HLA typing was unavailable for some donors at each locus, only the typed subset was used in association tests. Because the 87-base-pair reads could not distinguish some IMGT-functional V segments, including TRBV6-2 and TRBV6-3, those segments were excluded. The authors suggested that the approach could potentially be extended to other disease states and immunological phenotypes.

The cohort comprised several hundred healthy bone marrow donors. All cohort members were sampled while nominally healthy, although unrecorded immune exposures were likely present. The donor tested CMV seropositive, placing the donor among the roughly 300 seropositive members of the cohort. A peripheral blood sample was collected from each donor, and TCR beta sequencing was performed on peripheral blood mononuclear cells. Genomic DNA extraction from the blood cell samples was performed with the Qiagen DNeasy Blood Extraction Kit. Receptor amplification or capture employed the immunoSEQ multiplex PCR assay. For the multiplex PCR, a mixture combining 60 forward primers for TCR Vbeta segments and 13 reverse primers for TCR Jbeta segments was used. The CDR3 region of rearranged TCR beta genes was amplified from genomic DNA with a multiplex PCR assay. The Illumina HiSeq System was used to sequence the amplified TCR beta libraries as 87-base-pair reads. The original methods were these. Across the roughly 700 repertoires, a later analysis counted approximately 75 million unique TCR beta chains, approximately 12 million of which were shared by at least two donors. Raw reads were error-corrected and collapsed into unique sequences with a nearest-neighbor algorithm that merged closely related sequences to remove PCR and sequencing errors. To assign V, D and J gene segments, CDR3 sequences were aligned to IMGT reference sequences. Each retained sequence needed at least a six-nucleotide match to both a V gene segment and a J gene segment. A rearrangement was called productive if the CDR3 had no stop codons and remained in frame with V and J, and every other rearrangement was called non-productive. CDR3 was defined by IMGT convention, running from the second conserved V-encoded cysteine to the conserved J-encoded phenylalanine. The earlier analysis of a few hundred of the donors excluded sequences that lacked an unambiguous match to a single V gene segment. In an earlier analysis of 450 to 700 of the donors, V segments were called functional above 56.7% productive rearrangements and were called segregating when the between-donor standard deviation exceeded 5%. A statistical classification framework was built for diagnosing cytomegalovirus status from the catalog of TCR beta chain sequences. In a later analysis, V and J genes were assigned by comparing TCR nucleotide sequences against IMGT/GENE-DB human TR gene sequences. A later analysis assigned CDR3 sequences and most-parsimonious VDJ recombination scenarios with the TCRdist pipeline. A later analysis defined each TCR beta chain by its CDR3 amino acid sequence plus V-gene family, and excluded reads lacking a unique V-gene family. In a later analysis, a few hundred highly shared, low-generation-probability nucleotide sequences were removed to address suspected cross-contamination and a sequencing artifact. In a later analysis, a clonal expansion index was calculated for each public chain from normalized within-repertoire ranks of inferred template counts. Generation probabilities in a later analysis came from a VDJ recombination model fitted to out-of-frame rearrangements, and those results were checked against IGoR. In a later analysis, TCR-TCR, TCR-HLA and TCR-CMV co-occurrence was scored with hypergeometric tests, and a repertoire-size bias correction was applied to TCR pairs. A later analysis estimated false discovery rates by permuting HLA or CMV assignments 20 times. In a later analysis, co-occurring TCRs were grouped using DBSCAN, with TCRdist sequence similarity added in when clustering inside HLA-allele-positive subsets. For co-occurrence clustering, repertoires with fewer than 30,000 or more than 120,000 public chains were excluded, along with roughly 5 repertoires with anomalous nucleotide sharing. TCRdb holds this immuneACCESS table with in-frame rearrangements only. Some clones are missing; in checked studies, unresolved V genes explain under half, and the rest has no known cause. V and J calls and clone size are those listed in that table; D and trimming were worked out from the DNA. This sample's table has entries for about 210,000 clones. Clones ranked in the top ten supply around 0.95% of the sample.

As regards this clone: Its specific antigen is unknown.

As encoded in the germline V gene, CDR1 is SNHLY while CDR2 is FYNNEI. Unmatched junction bases come to 7, with V trimmed by 6 bases and J by 0 bases. The CDR3 runs 15 residues from the cysteine to the phenylalanine. The CDR3 DNA has 45 bases and is translated from base 1. The rearranged chain carries TRBV2 and TRBJ1-1, and 7 junction bases match TRBD1. The TCR sequence derives from a woman under 40 in good health and CMV-seropositive. Input material: PBMCs. This receptor has the CDR3 CASRDRASLNTEAFF. The nucleotides read TGTGCCAGCAGAGACAGGGCCTCATTGAACACTGAAGCTTTCTTT.